Following are 25 T cell receptor beta chains from one sample sequenced in a study of blood T cell repertoires in COVID-19. Data came from immunoSEQ multiplex PCR; TCRdb stores just in-frame clones and leaves some out. The table lists a few hundred thousand clones, around 87% of them singletons. Sequences were obtained from PBMCs or T cells enriched from blood (not recorded which). Every receptor here comes from a woman aged 18-30 years with acute COVID-19.

This rearrangement joins TRBV7-9 to TRBJ2-5; TRBD2 matches 11 bases. Germline lookup yields CDR1 SEHNR and CDR2 FQNEAQ (reference sequence). The trim removed 1 base at V and 2 bases at J, leaving 9 bases unmatched. There are 18 residues in the CDR3. The CDR3 loop reads CASSLGALSGRGQETQYF. CDR3 sequence (DNA): TGTGCCAGCAGCTTAGGTGCCCTTAGCGGGAGGGGGCAAGAGACCCAGTACTTC.

The chain recombines TRBV5-8 with TRBJ1-1; D not resolved. This CDR3 is 18 amino acids long. Germline CDR1 SGHTS, CDR2 YDEGEE. The germline V and J ends were trimmed by 4 bases and 3 bases, with 25 bases remaining between them. Written as DNA, the CDR3 is TGTGCCAGCAGCAGCCTTGTTACATTGTGGGCGACGGACACTGAAGCTTTCTTT. It is translated as CASSSLVTLWATDTEAFF.

The chain carries TRBV30 and TRBJ2-2; the match to TRBD2 covers 7 bases. CDR1 and CDR2 from the germline V gene are GTSNPN and SVGIG (reference sequence). With V trimmed by 3 bases and J by 5 bases, 9 bases remained unmatched. The CDR3 is made up of 15 amino acids. CDR3 bases: TGTGCCTGGAGCCCAGGAACTAGCGAGACCGGGGAGCTGTTTTTT. This encodes CAWSPGTSETGELFF.

The CDR3 coding sequence is TGTGCCAGCAGGCCCCTGACAATTATTAACTATGGCTACACCTTC. Translation: CASRPLTIINYGYTF. The chain combines TRBV28 with TRBJ1-2; unclear D gene. The CDR3 is 15 amino acids. V dropped 6 bases and J dropped 1 base, with 15 bases sitting between them. From germline, CDR1 is MDHEN and CDR2 SYDVKM.

This clone showed up just once. The chain employs TRBV28 and TRBJ1-2; no clear D. V lost 6 bases and J lost 6, with 11 bases in between. This CDR3 comprises 12 residues. Looked up from germline, CDR1 is MDHEN and CDR2 is SYDVKM. The CDR3 DNA is TGTGCCAGCAGCGGGTCGAAGGATGGCTACACCTTC. Its translation: CASSGSKDGYTF.

The chain joins TRBV10-3 to TRBJ1-5; a possible D gene is TRBD1 (6 bases). The germline V gene encodes CDR1 ENHRY and CDR2 SYGVKD. This CDR3 has 13 residues. Trimming removed 7 bases at V and 4 bases at J, with 11 bases between. The CDR3 sequence is CAINEGENQPQHF. The CDR3 DNA reads as TGTGCCATCAACGAGGGGGAAAATCAGCCCCAGCATTTT.

The chain has TRBV2 and TRBJ2-1, with TRBD2 as a possible D gene (6 bases). The CDR3 is 13 residues long. Germline assignment: CDR1 SNHLY and CDR2 FYNNEI. Trimming left V 4 bases short and J 2 bases short, with 6 bases between. The CDR3 nucleotides are TGTGCCAGCAGTGCGGGAGCCTACAATGAGCAGTTCTTC. Its protein product is CASSAGAYNEQFF.

Details on this clone: An end of the junction differs from the germline gene, which may be a read error. The rearrangement links TRBV28 to TRBJ1-1; weak D call: TRBD1 (6 bases). There are 13 residues in the CDR3. In germline, CDR1 is MDHEN, CDR2 SYDVKM. CDR3 sequence: CLTGNFMNTEAFF. CDR3 coding DNA: TGCCTGACAGGTAACTTTATGAACACTGAAGCTTTCTTT.

This clone was counted a few times. The chain links TRBV28 to TRBJ2-7; 8 bases agree with TRBD2. Trimming took 2 bases from V and 8 from J; bases not matched to a gene: 5. This CDR3 has 13 amino acids. Germline V lookup: CDR1 MDHEN, CDR2 SYDVKM. The CDR3 DNA reads as TGTGCCAGCAGTTTACCAGCGGGAGTAAAGCAGTACTTC. This gives the protein CASSLPAGVKQYF.

This chain links TRBV28 with TRBJ1-1; 8 bases map to TRBD1. CDR1 is MDHEN, CDR2 SYDVKM, per germline. With 5 bases clipped from V and 0 bases from J, the junction kept 8 bases outside the gene matches. The CDR3 extends over 16 amino acids. The CDR3 is CASSQDREYVNTEAFF. The CDR3 nucleotides are TGTGCCAGCAGTCAGGACAGGGAGTACGTGAACACTGAAGCTTTCTTT.

The CDR3 region has the DNA TGTGCCAGCAGTGAGGGGAGCCACTCTGGGGCCAACGTCCTGACTTTC. This translates into CASSEGSHSGANVLTF. V gene TRBV2 combines with J gene TRBJ2-6; maybe TRBD2 (5 bases). Germline V lookup: CDR1 SNHLY, CDR2 FYNNEI. The V and J ends lost 3 bases and 0 bases respectively, with 9 bases between them. This CDR3 has 16 amino acids.

The CDR3 spells CASRRQELTYEQYF. The CDR3 region has the DNA TGTGCCAGCAGACGACAGGAGCTCACCTACGAGCAGTACTTC. J is TRBJ2-7 and V is TRBV6-5; maybe TRBD1 (6 bases). Trimming left V 6 bases short and J 2 bases short, with 14 bases between. From germline, CDR1 is MNHEY and CDR2 SVGAGI. This CDR3 has 14 amino acids.

This clone was seen a single time. This rearrangement joins TRBV6-5 to TRBJ1-3, with a possible D match to TRBD1 (6 bases). CDR1 MNHEY and CDR2 SVGAGI come from the germline V gene. V lost 2 bases to trimming and J lost 2 bases, with 7 bases between them. CDR3 length equals 14 residues. CDR3 in amino acids: CASSYEGAGNTIYF. The CDR3 DNA follows: TGTGCCAGCAGTTACGAGGGGGCTGGAAACACCATATATTTT.

V gene TRBV11-1 combines with J gene TRBJ2-7; 10 bases line up with TRBD1. Germline V gives CDR1 SGHAT, CDR2 FQDESV (reference sequence). CDR3 size: 15 residues. Unmatched junction bases numbered 7, after V lost 5 bases and J lost 3 bases. CDR3 residues: CASSVRTGGGYEQYF. As DNA, the CDR3 is TGTGCCAGCAGCGTCCGGACAGGGGGAGGCTACGAGCAGTACTTC.

The rearrangement uses TRBV9 and TRBJ1-3; D call uncertain. Germline lookup yields CDR1 SGDLS and CDR2 YYNGEE. V shed 4 bases and J shed 4 bases, with 6 bases lying between them. The CDR3 is made up of 12 amino acids. The CDR3, as DNA: TGTGCCAGCAGCTCACAGGGAAACACCATATATTTT. It translates to CASSSQGNTIYF. Using reference TRBV9 and TRBJ1-3 for the parts outside the CDR3, the full variable domain is DSGVTQTPKHLITATGQRVTLRCSPRSGDLSVYWYQQSLDQGLQFLIQYYNGEERAKGNILERFSAQQFPDLHSELNLSSLELGDSALYFCASSSQGNTIYFGEGSWLTVV.

V is TRBV3-1 (or the pseudogene TRBV3-2) and J is TRBJ1-6, with 7 bases lining up with TRBD1. The germline gives CDR1 LGHDT, CDR2 YNNKEL (reference sequence). The junction had 9 bases not matched to a gene; V was cut back by 0 bases and J by 7 bases. This CDR3 is built from 17 residues. The CDR3 loop is CASSQERMGQRNSPLHF. The CDR3 DNA reads as TGTGCCAGCAGCCAAGAAAGGATGGGACAGAGGAATTCACCCCTCCACTTT.

This chain links TRBV7-5 with TRBJ2-1; the D call of TRBD2 is as the table states it, not checked on the DNA. TRBV7-5 is assigned pseudogene status. The CDR3 totals 14 residues. The chain's CDR3 is CARSSLAGVGEQFF. The DNA of the CDR3 is TGTGCCAGAAGCTCTTTAGCGGGAGTCGGGGAGCAGTTCTTC.

The chain combines TRBV4-1 with TRBJ2-3; D perhaps matches TRBD1 (5 bases). V was clipped by 1 base and J by 2 bases, with 13 bases between them. Germline CDR1 MGHRA, CDR2 YSYEKL. The CDR3 is 16 amino acids. The DNA for the CDR3 is TGCGCCAGCAGCCAAGCGGCCAGGGCCCCCACAGATACGCAGTATTTT. Translated, it gives CASSQAARAPTDTQYF.

The chain couples TRBV5-1 to TRBJ2-3; 7 bases align to TRBD2. Trimming removed 1 base from V and 2 bases from J; junction bases left unmatched: 4. The CDR3 contains 15 residues. CDR1 is SGHRS and CDR2 is YFSETQ in the germline V gene. CDR3 loop: CASSLPSGSTDTQYF. CDR3 DNA: TGCGCCAGCAGCTTGCCTAGCGGCTCCACAGATACGCAGTATTTT. Full variable domain (rest looked up from reference TRBV5-1 and TRBJ2-3): KAGVTQTPRYLIKTRGQQVTLSCSPISGHRSVSWYQQTPGQGLQFLFEYFSETQRNKGNFPGRFSGRQFSNSRSEMNVSTLELGDSALYLCASSLPSGSTDTQYFGPGTRLTVL.

V gene TRBV20-1 combines with J gene TRBJ2-5; the D is unclear. V lost 3 bases and J 5 bases, leaving 10 bases between the germline ends. The CDR3 is made up of 12 amino acids. Germline CDR1 DFQATT, CDR2 SNEGSKA (reference sequence). CDR3 coding DNA: TGCAGTGCTAGTGTTCTGAGGGAGACCCAGTACTTC. As protein: CSASVLRETQYF.

The CDR3 reads CASRNRVKNEQYF. CDR3 in DNA: TGTGCCAGCAGAAACAGGGTAAAGAACGAGCAGTACTTC. The chain is built from TRBV28 and TRBJ2-7; tentatively, D is TRBD1 (6 bases). V lost 6 bases and J 5 bases, leaving 14 bases between the germline ends. This CDR3 has 13 amino acids. CDR1 MDHEN and CDR2 SYDVKM come from the germline V gene.

This sequence joins TRBV3-1 (or the pseudogene TRBV3-2) and TRBJ1-1; TRBD1 is a possible D gene (5 bases). V was shortened by 3 bases and J by 1 base, with 9 bases between the two germline ends. Germline V lookup: CDR1 LGHDT, CDR2 YNNKEL (reference sequence). The CDR3 is 14 residues long. In DNA, the CDR3 is TGTGCCAGCAGCCAGGACGGGGGGAACACTGAAGCTTTCTTT. Protein: CASSQDGGNTEAFF.

This clone was counted a single time. This chain uses TRBV7-9 with TRBJ1-1; D gene uncertain. Germline V gene data show CDR1 as SEHNR and CDR2 as FQNEAQ (reference sequence). Deletions cut 2 bases from V and 1 base from J, with 5 bases between. This CDR3 region has 13 residues. The CDR3 nucleotides read TGTGCCAGCAGCTTAAACGGGAACACTGAAGCTTTCTTT. This codes for CASSLNGNTEAFF. Full variable domain (remainder filled in from reference TRBV7-9 and TRBJ1-1): DTGVSQNPRHKITKRGQNVTFRCDPISEHNRLYWYRQTLGQGPEFLTYFQNEAQLEKSRLLSDRFSAERPKGSFSTLEIQRTEQGDSAMYLCASSLNGNTEAFFGQGTRLTVV.

This chain connects TRBV30 to TRBJ2-2; D perhaps matches TRBD1 (6 bases). The V gene lost 4 bases and the J gene lost 5 bases, with 14 bases spanning the gap. The CDR3 loop spans 14 amino acids. Germline V CDR1 and CDR2: GTSNPN, SVGIG (reference sequence). The CDR3 reads CAWTEIRGTGELFF. CDR3 sequence (DNA): TGTGCCTGGACCGAAATTAGGGGGACCGGGGAGCTGTTTTTT.

The chain recombines TRBV20-1 with TRBJ1-2, with D unclear. This CDR3 region has 11 residues. Trimming removed 2 bases from V and 5 bases from J, with 6 bases in between. The V gene's germline CDR1 is DFQATT and CDR2 SNEGSKA (reference sequence). CDR3 sequence: CSARNSYGYTF. Written as DNA, the CDR3 is TGCAGTGCTAGAAACAGTTATGGCTACACCTTC.